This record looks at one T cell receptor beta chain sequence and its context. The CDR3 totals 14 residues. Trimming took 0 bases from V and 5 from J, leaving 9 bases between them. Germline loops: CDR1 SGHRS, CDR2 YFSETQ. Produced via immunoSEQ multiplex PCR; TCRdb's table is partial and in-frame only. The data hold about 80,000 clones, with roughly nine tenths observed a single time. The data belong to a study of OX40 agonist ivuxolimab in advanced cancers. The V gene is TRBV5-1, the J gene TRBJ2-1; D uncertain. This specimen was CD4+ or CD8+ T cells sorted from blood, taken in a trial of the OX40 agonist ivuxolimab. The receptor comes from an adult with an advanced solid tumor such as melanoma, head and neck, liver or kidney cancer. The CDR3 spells CASSLDGDNNEQFF. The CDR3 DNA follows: TGCGCCAGCAGCTTGGATGGCGACAACAATGAGCAGTTCTTC.